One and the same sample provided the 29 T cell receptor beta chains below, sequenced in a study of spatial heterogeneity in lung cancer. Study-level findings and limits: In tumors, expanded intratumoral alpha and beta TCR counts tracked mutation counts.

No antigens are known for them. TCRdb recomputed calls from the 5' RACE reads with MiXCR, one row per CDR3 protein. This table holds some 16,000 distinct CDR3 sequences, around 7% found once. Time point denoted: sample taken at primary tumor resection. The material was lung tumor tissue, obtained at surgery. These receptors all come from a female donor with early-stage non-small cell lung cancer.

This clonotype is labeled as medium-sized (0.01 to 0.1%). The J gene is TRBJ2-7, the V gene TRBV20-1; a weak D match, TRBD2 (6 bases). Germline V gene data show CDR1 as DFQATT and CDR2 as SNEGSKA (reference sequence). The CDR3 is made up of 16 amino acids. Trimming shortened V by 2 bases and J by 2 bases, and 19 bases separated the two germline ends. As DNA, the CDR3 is TGCAGTGCTAGATCCCCCGAACTAGCAGGGACCTACGAGCAGTACTTC. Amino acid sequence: CSARSPELAGTYEQYF.

CDR3 protein: CASIPPDLNTEAFF. The CDR3 coding sequence is TGTGCCAGTATCCCGCCGGACTTGAACACTGAAGCTTTCTTT. The V call is TRBV19, the J call TRBJ1-1, with D hard to call. The CDR3 is 14 residues long. V was clipped by 7 bases and J by 0 bases, with 12 bases between them. Germline CDR1 reads LNHDA; CDR2 reads SQIVND (reference sequence).

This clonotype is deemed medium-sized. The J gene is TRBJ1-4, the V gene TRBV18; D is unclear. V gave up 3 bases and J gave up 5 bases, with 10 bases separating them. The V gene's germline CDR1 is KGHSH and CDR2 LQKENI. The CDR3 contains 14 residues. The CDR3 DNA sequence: TGTGCCAGCTCACCGCCATCCCTGAATGAAAAACTGTTTTTT. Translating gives CASSPPSLNEKLFF.

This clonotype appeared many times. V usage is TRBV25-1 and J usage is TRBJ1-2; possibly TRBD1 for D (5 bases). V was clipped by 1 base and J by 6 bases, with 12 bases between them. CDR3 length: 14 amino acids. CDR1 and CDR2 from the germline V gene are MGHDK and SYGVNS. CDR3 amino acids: CASSEFRTRDGYTF. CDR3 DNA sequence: TGTGCCAGCAGTGAATTTAGGACACGGGATGGCTACACCTTC.

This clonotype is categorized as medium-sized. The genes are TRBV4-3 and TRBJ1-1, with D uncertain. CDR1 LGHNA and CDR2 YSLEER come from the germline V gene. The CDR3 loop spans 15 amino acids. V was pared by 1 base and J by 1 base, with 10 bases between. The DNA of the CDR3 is TGCGCCAGCAGCCAAGTAGGGCAAGGGAACACTGAAGCTTTCTTT. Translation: CASSQVGQGNTEAFF.

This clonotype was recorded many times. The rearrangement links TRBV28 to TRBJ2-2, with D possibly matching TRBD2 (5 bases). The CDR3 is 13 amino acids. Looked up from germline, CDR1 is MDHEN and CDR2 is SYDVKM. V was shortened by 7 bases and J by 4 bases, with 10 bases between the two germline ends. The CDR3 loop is CASNSAGTGELFF. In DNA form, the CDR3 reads TGTGCCAGCAACTCGGCGGGCACCGGGGAGCTGTTTTTT.

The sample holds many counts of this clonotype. CDR3: CASSAYTGELFF. The CDR3 coding sequence is TGTGCCAGCAGTGCCTACACCGGGGAGCTGTTTTTT. V gene TRBV2 combines with J gene TRBJ2-2, with D unclear. From germline, CDR1 is SNHLY and CDR2 FYNNEI. Trimming cost V 4 bases and J 3 bases, with 3 bases left between them. The CDR3 runs to 12 residues.

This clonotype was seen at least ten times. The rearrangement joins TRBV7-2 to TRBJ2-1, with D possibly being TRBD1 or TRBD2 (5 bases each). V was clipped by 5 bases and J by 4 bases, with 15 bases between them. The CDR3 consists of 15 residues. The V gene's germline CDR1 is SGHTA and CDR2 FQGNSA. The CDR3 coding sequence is TGTGCCAGCAGCCCCGGGGCCTCAAATTACAATGAGCAGTTCTTC. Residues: CASSPGASNYNEQFF.

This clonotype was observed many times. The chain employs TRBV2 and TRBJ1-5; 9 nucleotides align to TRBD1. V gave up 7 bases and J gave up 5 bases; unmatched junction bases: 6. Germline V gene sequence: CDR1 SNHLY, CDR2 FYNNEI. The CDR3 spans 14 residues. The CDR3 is CASTLDRGHQPQHF. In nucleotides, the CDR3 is TGTGCCAGCACCCTGGACAGGGGTCATCAGCCCCAGCATTTT.

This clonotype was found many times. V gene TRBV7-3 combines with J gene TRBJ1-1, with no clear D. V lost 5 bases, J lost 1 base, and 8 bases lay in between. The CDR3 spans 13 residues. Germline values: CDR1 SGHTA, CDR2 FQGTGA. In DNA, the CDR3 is TGTGCCAGCAGCCAAGACGGGAACACTGAAGCTTTCTTT. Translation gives CASSQDGNTEAFF.

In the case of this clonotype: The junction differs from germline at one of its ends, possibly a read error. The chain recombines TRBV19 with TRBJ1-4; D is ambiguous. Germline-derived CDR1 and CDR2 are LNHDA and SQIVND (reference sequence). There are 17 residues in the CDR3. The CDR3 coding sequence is TGTGCCAGTAGTGGAAGACACGCGGTTGCAACTAATGAAAAACCGTTTTTT. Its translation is CASSGRHAVATNEKPFF.

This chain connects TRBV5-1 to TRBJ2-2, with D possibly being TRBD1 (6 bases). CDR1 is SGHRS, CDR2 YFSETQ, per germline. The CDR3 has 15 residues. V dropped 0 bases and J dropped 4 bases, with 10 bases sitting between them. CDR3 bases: TGCGCCAGCAGCTTGGCCCAGGGGAGCACCGGGGAGCTGTTTTTT. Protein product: CASSLAQGSTGELFF.

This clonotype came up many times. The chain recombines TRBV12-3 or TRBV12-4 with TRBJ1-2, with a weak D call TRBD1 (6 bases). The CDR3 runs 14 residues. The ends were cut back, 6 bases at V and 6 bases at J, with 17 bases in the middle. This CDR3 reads CASSRNREIHGYTF. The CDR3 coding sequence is TGTGCCAGCAGCCGAAACAGGGAGATCCATGGCTACACCTTC.

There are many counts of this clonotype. CDR3 sequence (DNA): TGCAGTGCTAGCGACCGGGACAGGGCCTATGGCTACACCTTC. Translating gives CSASDRDRAYGYTF. This chain links TRBV20-1 with TRBJ1-2; 9 bases agree with TRBD1. The V and J ends lost 3 bases and 4 bases, in that order; junction bases with no gene match: 6. The CDR3 has 14 residues. Germline V CDR1 and CDR2: DFQATT, SNEGSKA (reference sequence).

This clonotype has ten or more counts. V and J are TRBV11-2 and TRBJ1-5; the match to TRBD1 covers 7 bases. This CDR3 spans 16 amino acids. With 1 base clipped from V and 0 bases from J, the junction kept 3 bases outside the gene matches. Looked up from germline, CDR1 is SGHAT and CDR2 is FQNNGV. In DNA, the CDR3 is TGTGCCAGCAGCTTAGGGACAGGATATAGCAATCAGCCCCAGCATTTT. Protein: CASSLGTGYSNQPQHF.

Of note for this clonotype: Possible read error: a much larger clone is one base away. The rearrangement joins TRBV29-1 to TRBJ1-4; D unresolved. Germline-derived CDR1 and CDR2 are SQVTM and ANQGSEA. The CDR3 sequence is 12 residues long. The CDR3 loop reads CSVARSNEKLLF. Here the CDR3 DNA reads TGCAGCGTTGCCCGGTCGAATGAAAAACTGCTTTTT.

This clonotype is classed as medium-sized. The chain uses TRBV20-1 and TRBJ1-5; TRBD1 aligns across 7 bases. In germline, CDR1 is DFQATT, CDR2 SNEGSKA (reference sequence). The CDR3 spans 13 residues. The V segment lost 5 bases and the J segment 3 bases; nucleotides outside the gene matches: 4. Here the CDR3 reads CSASEGANQPQHF. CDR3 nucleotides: TGCAGTGCTTCCGAGGGGGCCAATCAGCCCCAGCATTTT.

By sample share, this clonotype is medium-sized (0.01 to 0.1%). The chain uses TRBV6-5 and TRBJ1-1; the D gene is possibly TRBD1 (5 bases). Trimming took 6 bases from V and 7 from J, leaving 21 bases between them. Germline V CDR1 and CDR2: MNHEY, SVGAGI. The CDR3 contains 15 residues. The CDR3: CASRNTSPGHFEAFF. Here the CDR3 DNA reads TGTGCCAGCAGGAACACTTCACCTGGACACTTTGAAGCTTTCTTT.

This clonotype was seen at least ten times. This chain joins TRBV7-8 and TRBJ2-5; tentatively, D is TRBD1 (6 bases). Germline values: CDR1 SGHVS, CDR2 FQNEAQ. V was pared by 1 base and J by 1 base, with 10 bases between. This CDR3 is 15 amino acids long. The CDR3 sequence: CASSLGGQSQETQYF. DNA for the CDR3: TGTGCCAGCAGCTTAGGGGGGCAGTCCCAAGAGACCCAGTACTTC.

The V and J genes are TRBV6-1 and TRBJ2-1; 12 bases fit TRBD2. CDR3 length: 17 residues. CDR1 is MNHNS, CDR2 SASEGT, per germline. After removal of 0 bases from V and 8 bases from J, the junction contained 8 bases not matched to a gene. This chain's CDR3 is CASSEAPSGGAQDEQFF. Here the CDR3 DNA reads TGTGCCAGCAGTGAAGCGCCTAGCGGGGGGGCACAGGATGAGCAGTTCTTC.

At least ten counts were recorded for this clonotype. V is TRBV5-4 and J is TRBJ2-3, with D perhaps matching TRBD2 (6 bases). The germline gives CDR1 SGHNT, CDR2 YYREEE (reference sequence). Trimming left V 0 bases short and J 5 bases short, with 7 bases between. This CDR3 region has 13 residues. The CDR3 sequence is CASSLAGRDTQYF. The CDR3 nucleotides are TGTGCCAGCAGCTTGGCCGGGAGAGATACGCAGTATTTT.

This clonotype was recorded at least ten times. The CDR3 DNA sequence: TGTGCCAGCAGTTTATTCAAGGGGACTTGGGGAGAGACCCAGTACTTC. Encoded protein: CASSLFKGTWGETQYF. The V call is TRBV27, the J call TRBJ2-5; weak D call: TRBD2 (6 bases). Germline lookup yields CDR1 MNHEY and CDR2 SMNVEV (reference sequence). Trimming left V 1 base short and J 4 bases short, with 16 bases between. The CDR3 consists of 16 residues.

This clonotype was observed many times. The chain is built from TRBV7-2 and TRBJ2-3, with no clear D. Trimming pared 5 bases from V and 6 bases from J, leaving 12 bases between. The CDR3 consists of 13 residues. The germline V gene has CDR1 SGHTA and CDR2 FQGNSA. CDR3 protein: CASSLNMGDTQYF. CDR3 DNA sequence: TGTGCCAGCAGCCTCAACATGGGGGATACGCAGTATTTT.

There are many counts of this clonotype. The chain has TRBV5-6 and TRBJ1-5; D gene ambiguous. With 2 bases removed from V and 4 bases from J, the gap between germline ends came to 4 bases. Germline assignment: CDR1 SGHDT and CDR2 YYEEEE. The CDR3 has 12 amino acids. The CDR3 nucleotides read TGTGCCAGCAGCTTACTAAATCAGCCCCAGCATTTT. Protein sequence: CASSLLNQPQHF.

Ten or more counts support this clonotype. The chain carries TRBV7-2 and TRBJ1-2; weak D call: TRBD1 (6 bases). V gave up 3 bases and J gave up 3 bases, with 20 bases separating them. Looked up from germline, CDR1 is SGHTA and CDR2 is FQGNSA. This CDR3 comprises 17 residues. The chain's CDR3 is CASSFTPRTGMDYGYTF. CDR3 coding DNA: TGTGCCAGCAGCTTTACACCCAGAACAGGGATGGACTATGGCTACACCTTC.

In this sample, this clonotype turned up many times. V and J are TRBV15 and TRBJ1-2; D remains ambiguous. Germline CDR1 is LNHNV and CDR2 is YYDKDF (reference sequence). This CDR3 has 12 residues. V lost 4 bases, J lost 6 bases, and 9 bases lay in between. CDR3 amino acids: CATSNVMDGYTF. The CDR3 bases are TGTGCCACCAGCAACGTGATGGATGGCTACACCTTC.

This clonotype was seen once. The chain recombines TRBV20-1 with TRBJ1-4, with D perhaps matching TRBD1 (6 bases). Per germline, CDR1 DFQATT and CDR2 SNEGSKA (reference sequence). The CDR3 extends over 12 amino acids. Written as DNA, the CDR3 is TGCAGCGGGGCAGGGGCTAATGAAAAACTGTTTTTT. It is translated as CSGAGANEKLFF.

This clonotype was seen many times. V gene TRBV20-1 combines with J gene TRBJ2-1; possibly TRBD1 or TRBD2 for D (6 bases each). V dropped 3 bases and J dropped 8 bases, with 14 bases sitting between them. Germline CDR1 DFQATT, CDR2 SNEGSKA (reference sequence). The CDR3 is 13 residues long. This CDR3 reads CSARTGWEDEQFF. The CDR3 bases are TGCAGTGCTAGGACAGGTTGGGAGGATGAGCAGTTCTTC.

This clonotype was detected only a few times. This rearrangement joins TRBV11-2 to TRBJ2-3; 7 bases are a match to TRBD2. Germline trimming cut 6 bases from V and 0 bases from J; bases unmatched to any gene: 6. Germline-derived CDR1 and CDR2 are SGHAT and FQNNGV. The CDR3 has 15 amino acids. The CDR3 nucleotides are TGTGCCAGCAGTTCAGCGGGACCTAGCACAGATACGCAGTATTTT. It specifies CASSSAGPSTDTQYF.